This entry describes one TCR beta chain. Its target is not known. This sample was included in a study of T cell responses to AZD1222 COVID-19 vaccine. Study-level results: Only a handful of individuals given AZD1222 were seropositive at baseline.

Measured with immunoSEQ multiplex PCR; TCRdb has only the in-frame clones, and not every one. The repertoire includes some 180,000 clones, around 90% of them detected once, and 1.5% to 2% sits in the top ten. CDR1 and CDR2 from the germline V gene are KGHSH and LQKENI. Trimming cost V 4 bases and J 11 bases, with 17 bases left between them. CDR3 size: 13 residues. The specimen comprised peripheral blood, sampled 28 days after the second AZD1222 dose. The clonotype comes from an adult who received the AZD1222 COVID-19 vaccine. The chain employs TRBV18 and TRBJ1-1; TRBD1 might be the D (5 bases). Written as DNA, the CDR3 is TGTGCCAGCTCACAATCATCAAAACCAGGGGCTTTCTTT. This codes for CASSQSSKPGAFF.